Sequencing of this T cell receptor beta chain was carried out in a study of cytomegalovirus exposure and HLA in healthy donors. General study points: Most of the TCR beta V segments (in an earlier analysis) were productive either about 87% or about 30% of the time.

J gave up 0 bases and V 3 bases, and 6 bases lay outside the gene matches. This CDR3 spans 16 amino acids. Germline V lookup: CDR1 MNHEY, CDR2 SMNVEV (reference sequence). PCR used 60 Vbeta primers and 13 Jbeta primers. Method: immunoSEQ multiplex PCR; TCRdb's copy keeps in-frame clones and lacks some. The sample yields approximately 110,000 clones, of which the top ten take up around 2.4%. A note on this clone: What it recognizes is unknown.

The chain combines TRBV27 with TRBJ2-7; TRBD1 matches at 9 bases. The specimen was PBMCs. This receptor was identified in a man between 35 and 55 years old in good health and CMV-seronegative. The CDR3 DNA reads as TGTGCCAGCAGTTTTTCGGGACAGGGCAGCTCCTACGAGCAGTACTTC. It translates to CASSFSGQGSSYEQYF.